This T cell receptor (beta chain) was observed in a study of blood T cell repertoires in COVID-19 (dated by TCRdb to about 2020). Describing the broader study: Collaborator samples came from the United States, Italy and Spain and covered acute and convalescent phases of COVID-19. The material from the prospective study consisted of cDNA or gDNA derived from T cells, B-cell-depleted T cells, or PBMCs. Subjects who had been exposed to COVID-19, were actively infected with it, or had recovered from it provided the deeply sampled blood TCRbeta repertoires that made up the dataset. The repertoires were released in a freely available public database meant as a resource for research on the immune response to SARS-CoV-2. The samples were drawn from the first 160 participants of the ongoing ImmuneRACE study and from roughly 1,300 subjects provided by 6 global collaborators. The sample metadata nearly always contained a de-identified subject ID, COVID-19 status, age in years and sex. HLA class I and class II types, where available, came from metadata supplied by the sample provider rather than from assay-based typing. What the research found in general, with its limitations: Clinical and demographic metadata were provided uncurated, with the amount varying by source and participant.

This clone was observed once. Its antigen is not yet known. No per-base quality is available; no much larger clone lies one base away. TCRbeta CDR3 regions were amplified from genomic DNA by means of the immunoSEQ Assay, a bias-controlled multiplex PCR. In the original analysis: Nucleated cell counts per sample were estimated from amplification of reference gene primers within the assay. To quantify the absolute abundance of each unique TCRbeta CDR3 rearrangement, sequence reads were collapsed and filtered. For each sample, productive Simpson clonality was calculated as the square root of Simpson's diversity index across productive rearrangements. The table comes from immuneACCESS by way of TCRdb, which keeps in-frame sequences with V and J called. Part of the clones is missing from these tables; in studies checked, under half for an unresolved V gene and the rest for unknown reasons. V and J calls plus clone size are reproduced from that table; the DNA served to infer D and trimming. The sample profile shows some 280,000 clones; roughly 90% of them were found once. In total, the top ten clones hold just under 0.95% of the sample.

A second Seattle source provided samples from volunteer blood donors who had recovered from COVID-19. Whole blood was collected in K2EDTA tubes by collaborating institutions according to the institutions' own protocols. Collaborator samples were shipped for TCRbeta analysis as frozen whole blood, isolated PBMCs, or DNA extracted from either sample type. The receptor's source is a woman aged 35 to 49 who had recovered from COVID-19. Material for sequencing was peripheral blood.

The DNA sequence is given as TGCAGCGCCCCCACGGCAGGGATCGAGTCTGGCTACACCTTC. It specifies CSAPTAGIESGYTF. The rearrangement combines TRBV29-1 with TRBJ1-2, and TRBD1 may be the D gene, going by 5 matching bases. CDR1 is given as SQVTM and CDR2 as ANQGSEA, both from the germline V gene. Between the V and J ends, shortened by 7 bases and 7 bases respectively, the junction contains 22 bases. The CDR3, cysteine through phenylalanine, is 14 amino acids long. Solely the CDR3 DNA is kept, with 42 bases framed from the first base.